This is a list of T cell receptor beta chains from one sample in a study of blood T cells in healthy people across ages. TCRdb called the 5' RACE reads again in MiXCR, with one record for every CDR3 protein. This table holds 450,000 to 650,000 distinct CDR3 sequences, 24% found once. The same specimen was also included in a second study, on T cells of mothers and their children.

Sequenced material: blood. The source of these receptors is a boy aged 5-17 years in good health. The CDR3 runs from the conserved cysteine through the conserved F or W. A D gene is named only where the DNA matches it firmly. Clone size appears in some rows only: once, few, many, or a class for an expanded clone.

abundance	j_gene	v_gene	d_gene	CDR3nt	CDR3aa
many	TRBJ2-7	TRBV7-2	TRBD1	TGTGCCAGCAGCTTCACCGGGACAGGGGGCTACGAGCAGTACTTC	CASSFTGTGGYEQYF
few	TRBJ1-1	TRBV6-2/TRBV6-3	.	TGTGCCAGCAGTTACCGGGACACACTAGAAGCTTTCTTT	CASSYRDTLEAFF
few	TRBJ2-1	TRBV28	TRBD2	TGTGCCAGCAGGCAGGGACTAGCGGGGGGGATTTACAATGAGCAGTTCTTC	CASRQGLAGGIYNEQFF
.	TRBJ2-7	TRBV27	TRBD2	TGTGCCAGCAGCCCAGGAGGGGTCCCAAGACTAGCGGGCGAGTACTTC	CASSPGGVPRLAGEYF
.	TRBJ2-3	TRBV13	TRBD1	TGTGCCAGCAGTCATTCACCGACTCCGGGACAGGGGACGATTAGCACAGATACGCAGTATTTT	CASSHSPTPGQGTISTDTQYF
.	TRBJ1-5	TRBV13	.	TGTGCCAGCAGCACATCGGACAGTAATCAGCCCCAGCATTTT	CASSTSDSNQPQHF
once	TRBJ2-3	TRBV7-9	TRBD2	TGTGCCAGCAGCTTATCCGCTAGCGCGGGAGTCGGAGATACGCAGTATTTT	CASSLSASAGVGDTQYF
.	TRBJ2-1	TRBV11-2	TRBD2	TGTGCCAGCAGCTCGGAGCGGGGGCCTTACAATGAGCAGTTCTTC	CASSSERGPYNEQFF
.	TRBJ2-5	TRBV18	TRBD2	TGTGCCAGCTCACCCCAGCTAGCGGGAGCGGGAGAGACCCAGTACTTC	CASSPQLAGAGETQYF
few	TRBJ2-7	TRBV28	TRBD2	TGTGCCAGCAGTCGACTAGCGGGGGGCCCGAGTTCCTACGAGCAGTACTTC	CASSRLAGGPSSYEQYF
few	TRBJ2-5	TRBV20-1	TRBD2	TGCAGTGCTAGAGAGGGGTTTGGCGGGAGGGAGACCCAGTACTTC	CSAREGFGGRETQYF
few	TRBJ1-5	TRBV7-9	.	TGTGCCAGCAGCTTGGTGGGTCCTAATCAGCCCCAGCATTTT	CASSLVGPNQPQHF
few	TRBJ2-5	TRBV12-3/TRBV12-4	.	TGTGCCAGCAGTTTACGGCGGCCCGGCGTTGAGACCCAGTACTTC	CASSLRRPGVETQYF
few	TRBJ2-3	TRBV7-2	TRBD2	TGTGCCAGCAGCCCGATAGGTAGCGGGAGCACAGATACGCAGTATTTT	CASSPIGSGSTDTQYF
few	TRBJ2-1	TRBV6-1	TRBD2	TGTGCCAGCAACCGATGGACTAGCGGGGGGTACAATGAGCAGTTCTTC	CASNRWTSGGYNEQFF
.	TRBJ1-1	TRBV5-6	TRBD1	TGTGCCAGCAGCTCGGGACAGGGTGACACTGAAGCTTTCTTT	CASSSGQGDTEAFF
few	TRBJ2-7	TRBV18	.	TGTGCCAGCTCACCACCGCAGGGGGGGGTGCAGTACTTC	CASSPPQGGVQYF
.	TRBJ2-5	TRBV7-2	TRBD2	TGTGCCAGCAGCTTACTGAGCGGGGGGGCCCCAGAGACCCAGTACTTC	CASSLLSGGAPETQYF
few	TRBJ2-7	TRBV5-5	.	TGTGCCAGCAGCGCGGTGGGGGGCTCCTACGAGCAGTACTTC	CASSAVGGSYEQYF
.	TRBJ2-7	TRBV20-1	TRBD1	TGCAGTGCTAGAGGGGGGACAGGCAGCTCCTACGAGCAGTACTTC	CSARGGTGSSYEQYF
.	TRBJ1-6	TRBV4-1	.	TGCGCCAGCAGCCAAGATCCACAGAGAAATTCACCCCTCCACTTT	CASSQDPQRNSPLHF
.	TRBJ1-5	TRBV6-5	TRBD1	TGTGCCAGCAGTTCCGGACAGGGCCCCTATAGCAATCAGCCCCAGCATTTT	CASSSGQGPYSNQPQHF
.	TRBJ2-5	TRBV5-1	TRBD2	TGCACCAGCAGCTTGGGACTAGCTATGGAGACCCAGTACTTC	CTSSLGLAMETQYF
.	TRBJ2-1	TRBV20-1	TRBD2	TGCAGTGCTAGCCCCCCTAGCGGGGGGTTAAATGAGCAGTTCTTC	CSASPPSGGLNEQFF
.	TRBJ2-1	TRBV28	TRBD2	TGTGCCAGCAGTTTATACGGACTAGCACAGTTCTTC	CASSLYGLAQFF
.	TRBJ1-4	TRBV7-8	TRBD1	TGTGCCAGCAGCCTTGACAGGGGGGTTGAAAAACTGTTTTTT	CASSLDRGVEKLFF
.	TRBJ2-5	TRBV7-7	.	TGTGCTAACAGCGCCCAAGGGGCCCTCCAAGAGACCCAGTACTTC	CANSAQGALQETQYF
.	TRBJ1-2	TRBV20-1	.	TGCAGTGCTAGAGGACACAGCTTCTATGGCTACACCTTC	CSARGHSFYGYTF
.	TRBJ2-7	TRBV11-3	.	TGTGCCAGCAGCTTGGGAGACGTTGGGGACGAGCAGTACTTC	CASSLGDVGDEQYF
.	TRBJ2-3	TRBV14	.	TGTGCCAGCAGCCCCTCAAGGGGGCTAGCGAACACAGATACGCAGTATTTT	CASSPSRGLANTDTQYF
few	TRBJ1-5	TRBV4-3	.	TGCGCCAGCAGCCAAGATAGGACGGGGAATCAGCCCCAGCATTTT	CASSQDRTGNQPQHF
few	TRBJ2-5	TRBV12-3/TRBV12-4	TRBD2	TGTGCCAGCAGTGGCGGGACTAGCGGGAGGCAGTACCAAGAGACCCAGTACTTC	CASSGGTSGRQYQETQYF
few	TRBJ2-7	TRBV9	.	TGTGCCAGCAGCGTAGCTACAGGGTCCTACGAGCAGTACTTC	CASSVATGSYEQYF
.	TRBJ2-7	TRBV6-5	TRBD1	TGTGCCAGCAGAGGACAGGGGCTATCCTACGAGCAGTACTTC	CASRGQGLSYEQYF
many	TRBJ1-1	TRBV27	TRBD1	TGTGCCAGCAGTACAGGGGCCACTGAAGCTTTCTTT	CASSTGATEAFF
many	TRBJ2-1	TRBV6-4	.	TGTGCCAGCAGTGACGCTGGCGGGGTCGATGAGCAGTTCTTC	CASSDAGGVDEQFF
.	TRBJ2-3	TRBV7-3	.	TGTGCCAGCAGCCCACAGGGGACTTCCTCCATCCGGGCGCAGTATTTT	CASSPQGTSSIRAQYF
few	TRBJ1-1	TRBV19	.	TGTGCCAGTAGTCAAACAGGGCCTGAAGCTTTCTTT	CASSQTGPEAFF
.	TRBJ1-1	TRBV21-1	.	TGTGCCAGCAGCGCCCAACCGAACACTGTAGCTTTCTTT	CASSAQPNTVAFF
.	TRBJ2-3	TRBV28	.	TGTGCCAGGGATCGGGACAATTATTTCACAGATACGCAGTATTTT	CARDRDNYFTDTQYF
few	TRBJ1-1	TRBV4-3	TRBD1	TGCGCCAGCAGCCTGGGACAGCTAACCAAAGCTTTCTTT	CASSLGQLTKAFF
few	TRBJ2-7	TRBV28	TRBD2	TGTGCCAGCAGTCTTAGCGGGAATTACCACGAGCAGTACTTC	CASSLSGNYHEQYF
.	TRBJ2-4	TRBV28	.	TGTGCCAGCATCGAGGGGGGGCTAGCCAAAAACATTCAGTACTTC	CASIEGGLAKNIQYF
many	TRBJ2-7	TRBV28	.	TGTGCCAGCAGTGGCGGACAGCGTTACTACGAGCAGTACTTC	CASSGGQRYYEQYF
.	TRBJ2-7	TRBV3-1	TRBD1	TGTGCCAGCAGCCAAGTATTCAGGGGGCTATACGAGCAGTACTTC	CASSQVFRGLYEQYF
.	TRBJ2-7	TRBV28	.	TGTGCCAGCAGTTTCGACGAGCAGTACTTC	CASSFDEQYF
.	TRBJ1-4	TRBV6-5	TRBD1	TGTGCCAGCAGTTACTTACAGGGGGGGGAAAAACTGTTTTTT	CASSYLQGGEKLFF
few	TRBJ1-1	TRBV20-1	.	TGCAGTGCTAGGTGGGCTCCAGAGAACACTGAAGCTTTCTTT	CSARWAPENTEAFF
.	TRBJ2-2	TRBV7-9	.	TGTGCCAGCAGCTTAGCGCTCAGGGAAAACACCGGGGAGCTGTTTTTT	CASSLALRENTGELFF